This T cell receptor (beta chain) originates from a study of OX40 agonist ivuxolimab in advanced cancers. Clones were sequenced by immunoSEQ multiplex PCR, and TCRdb holds only the in-frame ones, with some missing. This sample has roughly 86,000 clones, with roughly 92% found just once. Per germline, CDR1 MGHDK and CDR2 SYGVNS. V lost 5 bases, J lost 7 bases, and 18 bases lay in between. This CDR3 comprises 15 residues. Study conclusions and caveats: Mean expanded clone counts were higher in CD8+ than CD4+ T cells.

In regard to this clone: Its antigen is unknown.

The rearrangement links TRBV25-1 to TRBJ1-3; TRBD1 might be the D (5 bases). This material consisted of CD4+ or CD8+ T cells sorted from blood, taken in a trial of the OX40 agonist ivuxolimab. This receptor was obtained from an adult with an advanced solid tumor such as melanoma, head and neck, liver or kidney cancer. This chain's CDR3 is CASSSRGTVKNTIYF. In DNA form, the CDR3 reads TGTGCCAGCAGTTCAAGAGGGACTGTCAAGAACACCATATATTTT.